This T cell receptor beta chain was identified during a study of Ad26.COV2.S vaccination and SARS-CoV-2 variants. Study context: The vaccine Ad26.COV2.S was put into the muscle once, or twice with 56 days between.

Treatment indicated: some 19 received Ad26.COV2.S at low or high dose, single or two shots; about 5 received placebo; per-sample allocation not given. Sampling happened 63 days after the first vaccine or placebo injection. Concerning this clone: Its antigen is undetermined.

The CDR3 runs 16 residues. V lost 5 bases, J lost 6 bases, and 17 bases lay in between. Per germline, CDR1 SEHNR and CDR2 FQNEAQ (reference sequence). Study results and limitations: Vaccine and placebo recipients had comparable breadth of non-spike TCRs. Total T cell responses, in the TCR breadth and depth analyses, may have been underestimated.

The method was immunoSEQ multiplex PCR; TCRdb's version includes in-frame clones alone and lacks a portion of them. The top ten hold around 5.5% of the sample, which has 320,000 or so clones, almost 90% seen once. The material was peripheral blood, obtained in a trial of Ad26.COV2.S vaccine versus placebo. This chain links TRBV7-9 with TRBJ1-6, with TRBD1 as a possible D gene (5 bases). The clonotype was recovered from a person between 18 and 65 years old who received the Ad26.COV2.S COVID-19 vaccine or a placebo. The CDR3 spells CASSADTTGGNSPLHF. CDR3 nucleotide sequence: TGTGCCAGCAGCGCAGATACGACGGGGGGTAATTCACCCCTCCACTTT.